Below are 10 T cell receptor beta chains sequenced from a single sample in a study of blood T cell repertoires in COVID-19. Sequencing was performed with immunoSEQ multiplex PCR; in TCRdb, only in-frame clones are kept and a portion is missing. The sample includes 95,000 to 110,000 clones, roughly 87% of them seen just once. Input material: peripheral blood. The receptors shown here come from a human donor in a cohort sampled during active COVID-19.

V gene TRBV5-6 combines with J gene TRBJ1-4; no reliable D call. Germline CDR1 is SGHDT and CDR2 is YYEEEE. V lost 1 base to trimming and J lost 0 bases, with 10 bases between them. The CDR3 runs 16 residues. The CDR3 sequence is CASSLWPGSTNEKLFF. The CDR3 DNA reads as TGTGCCAGCAGCTTGTGGCCGGGTTCAACTAATGAAAAACTGTTTTTT. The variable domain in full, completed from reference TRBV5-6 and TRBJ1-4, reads DAGVTQSPTHLIKTRGQQVTLRCSPKSGHDTVSWYQQALGQGPQFIFQYYEEEERQRGNFPDRFSGHQFPNYSSELNVNALLLGDSALYLCASSLWPGSTNEKLFFGSGTQLSVL.

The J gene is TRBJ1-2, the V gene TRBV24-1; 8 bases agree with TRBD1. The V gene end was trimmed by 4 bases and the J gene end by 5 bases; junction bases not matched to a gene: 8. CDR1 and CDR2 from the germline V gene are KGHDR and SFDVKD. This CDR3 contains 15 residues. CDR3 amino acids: CATSETTGAGYGYTF. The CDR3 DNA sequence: TGTGCCACCAGTGAAACGACAGGGGCGGGATATGGCTACACCTTC.

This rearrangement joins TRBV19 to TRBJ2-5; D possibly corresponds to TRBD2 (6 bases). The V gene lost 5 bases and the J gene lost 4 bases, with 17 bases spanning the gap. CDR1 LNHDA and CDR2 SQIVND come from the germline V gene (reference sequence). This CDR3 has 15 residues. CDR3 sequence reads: CASSAELNGGETQYF. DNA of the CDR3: TGTGCCAGTAGTGCAGAACTCAACGGGGGAGAGACCCAGTACTTC.

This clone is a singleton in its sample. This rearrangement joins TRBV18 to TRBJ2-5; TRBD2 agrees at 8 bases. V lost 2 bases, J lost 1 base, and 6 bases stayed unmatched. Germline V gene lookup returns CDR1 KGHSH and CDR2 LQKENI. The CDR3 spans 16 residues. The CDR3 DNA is TGTGCCAGCTCACCAGGGCAGCGGGGGTTCCAAGAGACCCAGTACTTC. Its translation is CASSPGQRGFQETQYF.

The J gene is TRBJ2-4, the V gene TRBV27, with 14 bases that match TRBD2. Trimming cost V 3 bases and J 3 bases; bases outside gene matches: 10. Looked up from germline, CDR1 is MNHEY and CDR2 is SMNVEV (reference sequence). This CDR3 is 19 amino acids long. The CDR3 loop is CASSFIAGTSGRFKNIQYF. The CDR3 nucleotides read TGTGCCAGCAGTTTCATCGCCGGGACTAGCGGGAGATTCAAAAACATTCAGTACTTC.

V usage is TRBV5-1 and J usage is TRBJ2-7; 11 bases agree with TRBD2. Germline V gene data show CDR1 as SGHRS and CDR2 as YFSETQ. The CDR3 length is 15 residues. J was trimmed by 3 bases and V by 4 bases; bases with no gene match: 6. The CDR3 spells CASSTGTSGNYEQYF. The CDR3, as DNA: TGCGCCAGCAGCACCGGGACTAGCGGCAACTACGAGCAGTACTTC.

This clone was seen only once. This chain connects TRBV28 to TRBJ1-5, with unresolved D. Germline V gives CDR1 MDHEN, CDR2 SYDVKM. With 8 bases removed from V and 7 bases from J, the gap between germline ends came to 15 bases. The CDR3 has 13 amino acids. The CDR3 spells CASHKRKGQPQHF. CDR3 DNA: TGTGCCAGCCACAAGCGGAAGGGACAGCCCCAGCATTTT.

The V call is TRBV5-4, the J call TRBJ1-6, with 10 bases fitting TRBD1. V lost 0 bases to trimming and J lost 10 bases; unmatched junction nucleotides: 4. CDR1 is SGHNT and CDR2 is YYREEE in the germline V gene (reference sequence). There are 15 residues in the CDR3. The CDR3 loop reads CASSLGTGGESPLHF. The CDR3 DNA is TGTGCCAGCAGCTTGGGGACAGGGGGGGAATCACCCCTCCACTTT.

CDR3 coding DNA: TGCGCCAGCAGCTTGGCCCTGGGACAGGGGGCGCATGGCTACACCTTC. This codes for CASSLALGQGAHGYTF. This chain connects TRBV5-1 to TRBJ1-2; 12 nucleotides line up with TRBD1. Germline CDR1 is SGHRS and CDR2 is YFSETQ. The CDR3 spans 16 residues. Losses at the gene ends were 0 bases for V and 6 bases for J; bases not matched to a gene: 6.

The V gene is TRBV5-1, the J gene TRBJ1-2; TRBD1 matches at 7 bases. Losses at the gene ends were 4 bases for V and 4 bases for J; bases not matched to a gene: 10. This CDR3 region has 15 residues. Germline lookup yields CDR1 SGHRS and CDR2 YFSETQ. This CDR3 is CASSRDRDAGYGYTF. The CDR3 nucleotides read TGCGCCAGCAGCCGCGACAGGGATGCTGGCTATGGCTACACCTTC.